This is a list of T cell receptor beta chains from one sample in a study of blood T cell repertoires in COVID-19. The protocol was immunoSEQ multiplex PCR, while the TCRdb copy is restricted to in-frame clones and leaves out a portion. The table records approximately 150,000 clones, about 80% of them present only once. The sample was peripheral blood. These receptor sequences come from a human donor in a cohort sampled during active COVID-19. Each CDR3 is given with its conserved first and last residue. The order of the fields is CDR3 protein, CDR3 DNA, clone size, D gene, V gene, J gene. The D gene is left open where the match is weak. Some rows mark clone size as missing; the rest say once, few, many or name a class of expanded clone.

CASSFLPGTRNHNEQFF	TGTGCCAGCAGCTTTTTACCCGGGACTAGAAACCACAATGAGCAGTTCTTC	NA	TRBD2	TRBV7-9	TRBJ2-1
CASSFVQDFGYTF	TGTGCCAGCAGTTTCGTACAGGATTTTGGCTACACCTTC	NA	NA	TRBV12-3/TRBV12-4	TRBJ1-2
CASSPEKGQGGGNEQYF	TGCGCCAGCAGCCCGGAAAAGGGACAGGGGGGAGGCAACGAGCAGTACTTC	NA	TRBD1	TRBV5-1	TRBJ2-7
CASSVGSVAGGSRETQYF	TGTGCCAGCAGCGTAGGGTCGGTAGCGGGGGGCTCCCGGGAGACCCAGTACTTC	NA	TRBD2	TRBV9	TRBJ2-5
CASSGGEGKTQYF	TGTGCCAGCAGCGGTGGGGAGGGCAAGACCCAGTACTTC	NA	TRBD2	TRBV3-1/TRBV3-2	TRBJ2-5
CASSRGFRGDNSPLHF	TGCGCCAGCAGCCGAGGTTTCAGGGGGGATAATTCACCCCTCCACTTT	NA	TRBD1	TRBV4-1	TRBJ1-6
CASSFPGQTGELFF	TGTGCCAGCAGTTTTCCAGGGCAAACCGGGGAGCTGTTTTTT	few	NA	TRBV28	TRBJ2-2
CASSPPDSSWANEKLFF	TGTGCCAGCAGCCCCCCCGACAGCTCCTGGGCTAATGAAAAACTGTTTTTT	NA	NA	TRBV7-9	TRBJ1-4
CASREDSYTEAFF	TGTGCCAGCAGAGAAGACAGTTACACTGAAGCTTTCTTT	NA	NA	TRBV6-1	TRBJ1-1
CASSLRQGADGEAFF	TGCGCCAGCAGCTTGAGACAGGGGGCCGACGGTGAAGCTTTCTTT	NA	TRBD1	TRBV5-1	TRBJ1-1
CASSQDPRGDYNEQFF	TGTGCCAGCAGCCAAGATCCGCGGGGAGACTACAATGAGCAGTTCTTC	NA	NA	TRBV4-2	TRBJ2-1
CASRTDRGSYGYTF	TGCGCCAGCAGAACGGACAGGGGATCCTATGGCTACACCTTC	many	TRBD1	TRBV5-1	TRBJ1-2
CASSIRLAGSTDTQYF	TGTGCCAGTAGTATTAGACTAGCGGGTAGCACAGATACGCAGTATTTT	NA	TRBD2	TRBV19	TRBJ2-3
CASSLRTGNNQPQHF	TGTGCCAGCAGTCTTCGGACAGGGAACAATCAGCCCCAGCATTTT	NA	TRBD1	TRBV28	TRBJ1-5
CASNPTGAQGDTQYF	TGTGCCAGCAACCCGACAGGGGCGCAGGGAGATACGCAGTATTTT	NA	TRBD1	TRBV5-6	TRBJ2-3
CASSPRNTGPTGELFF	TGTGCCAGCTCACCACGGAATACAGGACCCACCGGGGAGCTGTTTTTT	NA	NA	TRBV18	TRBJ2-2
CAWSVQGDDGYTF	TGTGCCTGGAGTGTACAGGGAGATGATGGCTACACCTTC	NA	NA	TRBV30	TRBJ1-2
CASSPPGRGGTDTQYF	TGCGCCAGCAGCCCCCCCGGGAGGGGAGGCACAGATACGCAGTATTTT	NA	TRBD2	TRBV4-1	TRBJ2-3
CASSLFQTGFMSNQPQHF	TGTGCCAGCAGTTTATTCCAGACAGGGTTCATGAGCAATCAGCCCCAGCATTTT	few	TRBD1	TRBV28	TRBJ1-5
CASSLVPGISNYGYTF	TGTGCCAGCAGCTTGGTCCCGGGAATTTCGAACTATGGCTACACCTTC	NA	NA	TRBV5-6	TRBJ1-2
CASSPIGLEQETQYF	TGCGCCAGCAGTCCGATCGGACTAGAGCAAGAGACCCAGTACTTC	NA	TRBD2	TRBV5-1	TRBJ2-5
CATGSAGAGNEQFF	TGTGCCACCGGCTCGGCGGGAGCTGGCAATGAGCAGTTCTTC	NA	TRBD2	TRBV10-3	TRBJ2-1
CASSRELDRPQETQYF	TGTGCCAGCAGCAGGGAATTGGACAGACCCCAAGAGACCCAGTACTTC	NA	NA	TRBV21-1	TRBJ2-5
CATSDRLAGGMDTQYF	TGTGCCACCAGCGACCGACTAGCGGGAGGGATGGATACGCAGTATTTT	NA	TRBD2	TRBV15	TRBJ2-3
CASSLVQGSAGYTF	TGTGCCAGCAGCTTGGTACAGGGCAGCGCTGGCTACACCTTC	NA	NA	TRBV5-4	TRBJ1-2
CPPRRPGTDKSGNTIYF	TGCCCCCCCCGCCGGCCGGGGACAGACAAATCTGGAAACACCATATATTTT	NA	TRBD1	TRBV4-1	TRBJ1-3
CASSLTTIAGVDTQYF	TGTGCCAGCAGCTTAACTACCATAGCGGGAGTAGATACGCAGTATTTT	NA	TRBD2	TRBV13	TRBJ2-3
CASSPGGSEETQYF	TGCGCCAGCAGCCCCGGAGGGAGCGAAGAGACCCAGTACTTC	NA	NA	TRBV5-1	TRBJ2-5
CATIAGGGTGELFF	TGTGCCACTATAGCGGGAGGGGGCACCGGGGAGCTGTTTTTT	NA	TRBD2	TRBV19	TRBJ2-2
CASSSGPNTGAFNQPQHF	TGTGCCAGCAGCTCGGGACCAAATACAGGGGCCTTCAATCAGCCCCAGCATTTT	once	TRBD1	TRBV11-2	TRBJ1-5
CASSRPGQPEQFF	TGCGCCAGCAGTCGACCGGGACAACCTGAGCAGTTCTTC	NA	NA	TRBV5-1	TRBJ2-1
CASSASGVLTF	TGTGCCAGCAGTGCTTCGGGCGTCCTGACTTTC	NA	NA	TRBV25-1	TRBJ2-6
CSVEWGGRNQGGNEKLFF	TGCAGCGTTGAATGGGGCGGGCGTAACCAAGGGGGTAATGAAAAACTGTTTTTT	NA	NA	TRBV29-1	TRBJ1-4
CASRGLGGSRDTQYF	TGTGCCAGCAGAGGACTTGGGGGGTCCCGAGATACGCAGTATTTT	NA	NA	TRBV28	TRBJ2-3
CATSATSGSLGEQFF	TGTGCCACCTCGGCAACTAGCGGGAGTCTAGGTGAGCAGTTCTTC	NA	TRBD2	TRBV25-1	TRBJ2-1
CASRASSGGAYEQYF	TGTGCCAGCAGGGCTTCTAGCGGGGGGGCCTACGAGCAGTACTTC	NA	TRBD2	TRBV6-5	TRBJ2-7
CASNKRTGGQETQYF	TGCGCCAGCAACAAAAGGACAGGGGGCCAAGAGACCCAGTACTTC	once	TRBD1	TRBV5-1	TRBJ2-5
CASSRQGSYEQYF	TGTGCCAGCAGCCGACAGGGTTCCTACGAGCAGTACTTC	NA	TRBD1	TRBV3-1/TRBV3-2	TRBJ2-7
CASRAGTSAYNEQFF	TGTGCCAGCAGAGCCGGGACTAGCGCATACAATGAGCAGTTCTTC	NA	TRBD2	TRBV2	TRBJ2-1
CASSSLGLAGMDEQFF	TGCGCCAGCAGCTCCTTGGGACTAGCGGGGATGGACGAGCAGTTCTTC	NA	TRBD2	TRBV5-1	TRBJ2-1